The text below deals with one TCR beta chain. The table lists this clonotype with a few counts. What this receptor recognizes is not known. One end of the junction does not line up with germline, which may come from a read error. The receptor library was made with PCR. The run used an Illumina HiSeq 2500. Unique molecular identifiers were incorporated into TCR beta cDNA libraries to reduce PCR and sequencing biases. Approximately 500,000 cDNA molecules were obtained per 1 to 10 million input T cells, so each molecule approximated one T cell. The patient libraries were prepared and sequenced using the same protocol as the earlier healthy control dataset. Samples belonging to the same batch were prepared together, multiplexed and sequenced on a shared HiSeq lane. For the original study's pipeline: MIGEC handled the raw barcoded reads, throwing out single-read molecular identifier groups before consensus assembly and CDR3 extraction. Clonotype tables were post-analysed with VDJtools, normalizing diversity by down-sampling all datasets to the smallest sample size. In repertoire overlap clustering, CDR3 amino acid sequences, but not nucleotide sequences, were matched to correct batch-related cross-sample contamination. The public reads were reanalyzed by TCRdb: fastp trimming at Q25, MiXCR alignment, in-frame beta chains only. Entries that share a CDR3 protein sequence are merged under the most common genes and DNA. The V and J calls shown here were made by TCRdb, not taken from the authors' results. Present in this sample are roughly 620,000 distinct CDR3 sequences, around 44% of which were seen just once. Roughly 1.7% of the sample is in the top ten clones.

To demonstrate the VDJtools post-analysis software, TCR beta repertoires were profiled from the peripheral blood of 10 to 15 young patients with multiple sclerosis. The multiple sclerosis patients were children and adolescents between roughly 6 and 17 years of age. This sample was taken from a study of post-analysis software for immune sequencing data (dated by TCRdb to 2015 to 2017). Context from the whole study: Recorded disease courses included relapsing-remitting, secondary progressive and progressive-relapsing multiple sclerosis, with some patients lacking subtype annotation. The patient repertoires were set against about eleven previously published healthy control repertoires from donors whose ages ranged from roughly 6 to 26 years. A subset of samples was prepared in parallel using single-end sample barcoding, then pooled and co-amplified after Illumina adapter ligation. The research as a whole found: Significantly higher frequencies in patients than in controls were found for five or six TRBV segments, including TRBV5-6, TRBV5-1 and TRBV20-1. The multiple sclerosis patient group was slightly younger than the control group. When samples were clustered directly using the F measure, samples prepared in the same batch co-clustered strongly, which prompted a batch-effect correction. Multiple sclerosis patients had significantly lower normalized Chao1 diversity than controls, a result that suggests substantial peripheral T-cell clonal expansion.

There are 15 amino acids in the CDR3, from cysteine to phenylalanine inclusive. The retained sequence is limited to the CDR3, 45 bases, with the frame set at the first base. This sequence was found in a girl between 5 and 17 years old with multiple sclerosis. The sequencing sample was made of blood. Recombination linked TRBV12-3 or TRBV12-4 to TRBJ1-2, with 9 central nucleotides matching TRBD1. The nucleotides are TGTGCCAGCAGTTTTGGCAATACAGGGGGCTATGGCCACACCTTC. It specifies CASSFGNTGGYGHTF.